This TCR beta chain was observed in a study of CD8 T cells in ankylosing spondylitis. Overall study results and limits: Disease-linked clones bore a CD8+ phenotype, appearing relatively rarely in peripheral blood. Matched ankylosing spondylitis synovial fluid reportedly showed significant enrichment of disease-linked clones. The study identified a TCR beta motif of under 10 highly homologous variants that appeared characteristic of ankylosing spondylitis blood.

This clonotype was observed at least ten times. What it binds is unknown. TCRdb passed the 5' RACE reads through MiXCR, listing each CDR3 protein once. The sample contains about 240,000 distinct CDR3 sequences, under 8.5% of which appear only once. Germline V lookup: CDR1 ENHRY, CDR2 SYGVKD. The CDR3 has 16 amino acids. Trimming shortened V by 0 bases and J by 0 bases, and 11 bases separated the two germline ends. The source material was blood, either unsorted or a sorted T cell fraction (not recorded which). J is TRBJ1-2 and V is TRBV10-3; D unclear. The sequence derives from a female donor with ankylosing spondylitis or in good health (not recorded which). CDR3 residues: CAISESGSSPNYGYTF. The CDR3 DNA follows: TGTGCCATCAGTGAGTCAGGCAGCTCTCCTAACTATGGCTACACCTTC.